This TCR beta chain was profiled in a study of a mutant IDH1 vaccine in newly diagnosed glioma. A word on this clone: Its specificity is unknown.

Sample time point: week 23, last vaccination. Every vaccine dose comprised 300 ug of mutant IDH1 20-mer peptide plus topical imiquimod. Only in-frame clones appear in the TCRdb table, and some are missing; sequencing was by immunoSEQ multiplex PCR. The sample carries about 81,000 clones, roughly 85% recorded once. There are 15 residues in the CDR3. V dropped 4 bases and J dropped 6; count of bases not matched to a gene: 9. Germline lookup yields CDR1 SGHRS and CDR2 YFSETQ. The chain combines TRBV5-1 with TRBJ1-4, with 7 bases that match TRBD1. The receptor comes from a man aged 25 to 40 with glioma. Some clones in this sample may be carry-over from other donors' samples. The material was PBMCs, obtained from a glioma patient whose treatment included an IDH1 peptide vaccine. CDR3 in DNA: TGCGCCAGCAGCCCCCCAGGGGGATTTGATGAAAAACTGTTTTTT. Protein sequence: CASSPPGGFDEKLFF.